The 25 T cell receptor beta chains in this list originate from one sample, sequenced in a study of blood T cell repertoires in COVID-19. Repertoires were generated with immunoSEQ multiplex PCR, while TCRdb's copy carries only in-frame clones and drops some. The sample holds 250,000 to 350,000 clones, 70% to 90% seen once. Sequencing was done on a sample of PBMCs or T cells enriched from blood (not recorded which). The receptors were gathered from a woman in her thirties who had recovered from COVID-19.

The rearrangement uses TRBV5-5 and TRBJ1-5; D gene unclear. Germline V gene data show CDR1 as SGHKS and CDR2 as YYEKEE (reference sequence). The germline V and J ends were trimmed by 2 bases and 4 bases, with 4 bases remaining between them. This CDR3 contains 12 residues. This chain's CDR3 is CASSLSNQPQHF. DNA of the CDR3: TGTGCCAGCAGCTTATCTAATCAGCCCCAGCATTTT.

V is TRBV5-1 and J is TRBJ2-1; D not resolved. The CDR3 spans 17 residues. V lost 1 base and J 1 base, leaving 15 bases between the germline ends. The germline CDR1 and CDR2 sequences are SGHRS and YFSETQ. The CDR3 is CASSLSLQLASYNEQFF. The CDR3 DNA reads as TGCGCCAGCAGCTTGTCCTTGCAGTTAGCTTCCTACAATGAGCAGTTCTTC.

This chain links TRBV3-1 (or the pseudogene TRBV3-2) with TRBJ1-1; 7 bases map to TRBD1. The CDR3 has 14 amino acids. J lost 2 bases, V lost 3 bases, and 3 bases had no gene match. CDR1 is LGHDT and CDR2 is YNNKEL in the germline V gene (reference sequence). In DNA, the CDR3 is TGTGCCAGCAGCCAGGGACAGACCAACACTGAAGCTTTCTTT. Amino acid sequence: CASSQGQTNTEAFF.

DNA of the CDR3: TGCAGCGTTATTCGGACAGGGGGCGCCGAAGCTTTCTTT. Translation: CSVIRTGGAEAFF. V gene TRBV29-1 combines with J gene TRBJ1-1; 11 nucleotides align to TRBD1. Germline assignment: CDR1 SQVTM and CDR2 ANQGSEA. The CDR3 is 13 amino acids. V was pared by 5 bases and J by 8 bases, with 7 bases of the junction left unmatched.

This clone was seen only once. V and J are TRBV7-6 and TRBJ1-5; TRBD1 matches at 7 bases. CDR1 and CDR2 from the germline V gene are SGHVS and FNYEAQ. J gave up 4 bases and V 5 bases, and 8 bases lay outside the gene matches. The CDR3 is made up of 15 amino acids. The CDR3 DNA reads TGTGCCAGCAGCCGGGACAGAGCCTCTAATCAGCCCCAGCATTTT. Translated, it gives CASSRDRASNQPQHF.

DNA for the CDR3: TGTGCCAGCAGTTTACAGGGGGATCAGCCCCAGCATTTT. This encodes CASSLQGDQPQHF. The chain couples TRBV27 to TRBJ1-5, with 7 bases lining up with TRBD1. Trimming at V came to 2 bases and at J to 5 bases, leaving 0 bases not matched to a gene. The CDR3 is 13 amino acids. Germline loops: CDR1 MNHEY, CDR2 SMNVEV (reference sequence).

The V call is TRBV5-1, the J call TRBJ1-1; D is uncertain. Germline V gives CDR1 SGHRS, CDR2 YFSETQ. The CDR3 consists of 14 residues. Trimming shortened V by 4 bases and J by 4 bases, and 14 bases separated the two germline ends. The chain's CDR3 is CASSRTVAPTEAFF. The CDR3 DNA reads as TGCGCCAGCAGCCGAACAGTAGCGCCCACTGAAGCTTTCTTT.

The chain couples TRBV28 to TRBJ1-2, with 7 bases that match TRBD1. With V trimmed by 11 bases and J by 8 bases, 5 bases remained unmatched. Germline CDR1 and CDR2: MDHEN and SYDVKM. The CDR3 is 10 amino acids. CDR3 coding DNA: TGTGCCGCGGACAGGCAGGGCTACACCTTC. Translating gives CAADRQGYTF.

This clone was recorded once. The chain joins TRBV5-1 to TRBJ2-7, with 7 bases matching TRBD1. This CDR3 comprises 15 residues. Trimming at V came to 3 bases and at J to 3 bases, leaving 9 bases not matched to a gene. CDR1 and CDR2 (germline): SGHRS, YFSETQ. The CDR3 spells CASSSGQAFNYEQYF. In DNA, the CDR3 is TGCGCCAGCAGCTCTGGACAGGCTTTCAACTACGAGCAGTACTTC.

The chain joins TRBV5-1 to TRBJ2-1; D perhaps matches TRBD2 (6 bases). Germline loops: CDR1 SGHRS, CDR2 YFSETQ. This CDR3 spans 14 amino acids. Trimming took 3 bases from V and 9 from J, leaving 16 bases between them. The CDR3: CASSWGTGVIEQFF. CDR3 in DNA: TGCGCCAGCAGCTGGGGGACGGGAGTGATTGAGCAGTTCTTC.

The chain is built from TRBV7-6 and TRBJ2-5, with 9 bases that match TRBD1. From germline, CDR1 is SGHVS and CDR2 FNYEAQ. The CDR3 has 16 residues. The ends lost 5 bases at V and 4 bases at J; junction bases unmatched: 11. In DNA form, the CDR3 reads TGTGCCAGCAGCCCTGCGACAGGGGGATTGGGAGAGACCCAGTACTTC. As protein: CASSPATGGLGETQYF.

This clone was counted only a few times. Other DNA sequences of this sample code for an identical CDR3. V gene TRBV20-1 combines with J gene TRBJ2-7; D is ambiguous. CDR1 is DFQATT and CDR2 is SNEGSKA in the germline V gene (reference sequence). CDR3 length: 10 residues. With 4 bases removed from V and 4 bases from J, the gap between germline ends came to 5 bases. CDR3 region: CSANGYEQYF. CDR3 in DNA: TGCAGTGCTAACGGGTACGAGCAGTACTTC.

The chain recombines TRBV7-2 with TRBJ2-1; 8 nucleotides align to TRBD2. CDR3 length: 12 residues. V lost 5 bases to trimming and J lost 9 bases; unmatched junction nucleotides: 3. The germline V gene has CDR1 SGHTA and CDR2 FQGNSA. CDR3 loop: CASSVTSGEQFF. CDR3 sequence (DNA): TGTGCCAGCAGCGTTACTAGCGGTGAGCAGTTCTTC.

The V and J genes are TRBV28 and TRBJ2-7; 8 nucleotides match TRBD1. V trimming: 5 bases; J trimming: 2 bases; junction bases outside the gene matches: 14. Germline V gene data show CDR1 as MDHEN and CDR2 as SYDVKM. The CDR3 length is 17 residues. This CDR3 is CASSPPLDRARPYEQYF. The CDR3 bases are TGTGCCAGCAGTCCCCCCCTGGACAGGGCCCGTCCCTACGAGCAGTACTTC.

The chain uses TRBV27 and TRBJ2-7; D unresolved. Trimming pared 10 bases from V and 0 bases from J, leaving 10 bases between. Looked up from germline, CDR1 is MNHEY and CDR2 is SMNVEV (reference sequence). The CDR3 loop spans 12 amino acids. The CDR3, as DNA: TGTGCCACCTTTAGCTCCTCCTACGAGCAGTACTTC. Translation gives CATFSSSYEQYF.

The chain employs TRBV19 and TRBJ1-3; 8 positions match TRBD1. The V gene end was trimmed by 10 bases and the J gene end by 4 bases; junction bases not matched to a gene: 3. CDR1 and CDR2 from the germline V gene are LNHDA and SQIVND (reference sequence). CDR3 length: 12 amino acids. For the CDR3, the DNA is TGTGCCACCTGGACAGGGGGAAACACCATATATTTT. Amino acid sequence: CATWTGGNTIYF.

The rearrangement joins TRBV28 to TRBJ2-7, with D maybe TRBD2 (6 bases). Trimming removed 4 bases at V and 2 bases at J, with 12 bases between. The CDR3 length is 14 residues. The germline V gene encodes CDR1 MDHEN and CDR2 SYDVKM. DNA for the CDR3: TGTGCCAGCAGTTCGGGACTCCTGACCTACGAGCAGTACTTC. Translating gives CASSSGLLTYEQYF.

The chain has TRBV4-1 and TRBJ1-2; 8 bases are a match to TRBD1. CDR3 size: 18 residues. Trimming at V came to 1 base and at J to 2 bases, leaving 12 bases not matched to a gene. CDR1 is MGHRA, CDR2 YSYEKL, per germline. CDR3 sequence: CASSQGPDRDGLNYGYTF. CDR3 in DNA: TGCGCCAGCAGCCAAGGCCCGGACAGGGACGGTTTAAACTATGGCTACACCTTC.

The CDR3 coding sequence is TGTGCCAGCATACCGACAAGTAGTACCGACATGGTCACTGAAGCTTTCTTT. It is translated as CASIPTSSTDMVTEAFF. The chain links TRBV28 to TRBJ1-1, with unresolved D. The V end was cut by 7 bases, the J end by 4 bases, with 25 bases between. Germline CDR1 reads MDHEN; CDR2 reads SYDVKM. The CDR3 is 17 amino acids.

The rearrangement links TRBV19 to TRBJ2-1; 8 nucleotides agree with TRBD2. V was clipped by 6 bases and J by 7 bases; unmatched bases: 8. Germline V gene data show CDR1 as LNHDA and CDR2 as SQIVND (reference sequence). This CDR3 is 14 amino acids long. The CDR3 here is CASRNPGGTNEQFF. DNA of the CDR3: TGTGCCAGTAGAAACCCGGGAGGGACGAATGAGCAGTTCTTC.

This chain joins TRBV28 and TRBJ2-4; D unresolved. Trimming left V 5 bases short and J 0 bases short, with 8 bases between. Germline CDR1 and CDR2: MDHEN and SYDVKM. There are 14 residues in the CDR3. The CDR3 bases are TGTGCCAGCAGTCACAGAGTAGCCAAAAACATTCAGTACTTC. Translation gives CASSHRVAKNIQYF.

The chain carries TRBV3-1 (or the pseudogene TRBV3-2) and TRBJ1-1, with D perhaps TRBD1 (6 bases). The CDR3 runs 14 residues. V dropped 4 bases and J dropped 4 bases, with 13 bases sitting between them. Germline loops: CDR1 LGHDT, CDR2 YNNKEL (reference sequence). In nucleotides, the CDR3 is TGTGCCAGCAGCCCTTACAGGGACCTCACTGAAGCTTTCTTT. Translated: CASSPYRDLTEAFF.

This chain links TRBV28 with TRBJ1-2; D gene unclear. This CDR3 is built from 12 residues. V was pared by 5 bases and J by 8 bases, with 12 bases between. Germline loops: CDR1 MDHEN, CDR2 SYDVKM. The CDR3, as DNA: TGTGCCAGCAGTCTCGCCCCCCGGGGCTACACCTTC. Translation gives CASSLAPRGYTF.

The V call is TRBV28, the J call TRBJ1-4, with D maybe TRBD1 (5 bases). The CDR3 consists of 17 residues. Germline CDR1 reads MDHEN; CDR2 reads SYDVKM. The V gene lost 3 bases and the J gene lost 4 bases, with 18 bases spanning the gap. The CDR3 bases are TGTGCCAGCAGTTTTTTGAGTGTCGACAGACTTAATGAAAAACTGTTTTTT. Amino acids: CASSFLSVDRLNEKLFF.

The chain is built from TRBV11-2 and TRBJ2-4, with D possibly TRBD1 on 5 matching bases. This CDR3 has 16 residues. V was cut by 5 bases and J by 2 bases, with 16 bases left in between. Per germline, CDR1 SGHAT and CDR2 FQNNGV. The CDR3 DNA reads as TGTGCCAGCAGCCCGCAGGGATCGAGGACCAAAAACATTCAGTACTTC. Amino acids: CASSPQGSRTKNIQYF.